The clone carrying this TCR beta chain was detected once. This table comes from immunoSEQ multiplex PCR, and its TCRdb copy is limited to in-frame clones, with some not included. The table has about 400,000 clones, more than 85% seen once. The record originates from a study of blood T cell repertoires in COVID-19. Overall study: COVID-19 samples collected from the United States, Italy and Spain covered acute and convalescent phases.

Sequenced sample: peripheral blood. The TCR comes from a human donor in a cohort sampled during active COVID-19.

DNA of the CDR3: TGCAGTGCAACCGGACAGCTTGAAGCTTTCTTT. It translates to CSATGQLEAFF. V usage is TRBV20-1 and J usage is TRBJ1-1; possibly TRBD1 for D (6 bases). V lost 6 bases and J lost 7, with 12 bases in between. Per the germline V gene, CDR1 is DFQATT and CDR2 is SNEGSKA (reference sequence). This CDR3 is 11 amino acids long.